A selection of T cell receptor beta chains follows, all from one sample in a study of human T cells and chemical hapten exposure. TCRdb reprocessed the RACE reads via MiXCR and lists one record per CDR3 protein. The sample yields a few hundred thousand distinct CDR3 sequences, approximately 8.6% seen once. Sequenced material: whole blood, taken in connection with sensitization to the hapten diphenylcyclopropenone (DPC). The receptors stem from a woman between 40 and 55 years old with alopecia areata. Some clones in this sample may be carry-over from other donors' samples. CDR3s include the opening cysteine and the closing phenylalanine or tryptophan. The order of the fields is D gene, J gene, V gene, clone size, CDR3 DNA, CDR3 protein. D genes are given only for firm matches. The size field is filled for only some rows; it gives once, few, many or a size class.

TRBD1 TRBJ2-1 TRBV29-1 NA TGCAGCGGTGGGACCGGGACAGGGATCAATGAGCAGTTCTTC CSGGTGTGINEQFF
NA TRBJ2-1 TRBV6-4 many TGTGCCAGCGCTTGGACAGTTGAAAGCGATGAGCAGTTCTTC CASAWTVESDEQFF
NA TRBJ1-6 TRBV20-1 few TGCAGTGCTAGAGGGGGACCCCGTTCACCCCTCCACTTT CSARGGPRSPLHF
NA TRBJ2-7 TRBV18 many TGTGCCAGCTCCCCCGGAAGCCCCTACGAGCAGTACTTC CASSPGSPYEQYF
NA TRBJ2-5 TRBV5-1 few TGCGCCAGCAGCTGGGGCCCATCGAGGGAGACCCAGTACTTC CASSWGPSRETQYF
NA TRBJ1-2 TRBV5-1 NA NA CASSSSGTGEYGYTF
NA TRBJ1-5 TRBV19 NA TGTGCCAGTAGTATATGGGGGGACCAGCCCCAGCATTTT CASSIWGDQPQHF
TRBD2 TRBJ2-7 TRBV6-2/TRBV6-3 few TGTGCCAGCAGTCGCGGGACTACCAACTCTTACGAGCAGTACTTC CASSRGTTNSYEQYF
NA TRBJ2-7 TRBV20-1 once TGCAGTGGGGAGCTCCGTCGGGAGCAGTACTTC CSGELRREQYF
TRBD2 TRBJ2-2 TRBV20-1 NA TGCAGTGCTAGCTCCGGGACTAGCGGGAACACCGGGGAGCTGTTTTTT CSASSGTSGNTGELFF
NA TRBJ2-7 TRBV4-2 NA TGTGCCAGCAGCCGGGAGAGGCTTAGCTCCTACGAGCAGTACTTC CASSRERLSSYEQYF
NA TRBJ1-1 TRBV5-1 many TGCGCCAGCAGCCTAGCCGGACAGCCGAACACTGAAGCTTTCTTT CASSLAGQPNTEAFF
TRBD2 TRBJ2-1 TRBV5-8 NA TGTGCCAGCAGCTCGACTAGCCCGCTCCAGTTCTTC CASSSTSPLQFF
TRBD1 TRBJ2-7 TRBV6-5 few TGTGCCAGCAGTTACTCTAGGGGGCAAGGGTACGAGCAGTACTTC CASSYSRGQGYEQYF
NA TRBJ2-5 TRBV12-3/TRBV12-4 many TGTGCCAGCAGTTGGACCGGGGGCGTACAGACCCAGTACTTC CASSWTGGVQTQYF
NA TRBJ2-5 TRBV24-1 NA TGTGCCACCAGTGACCTCCCCGACAGGATTAAAGAGACCCAGTACTTC CATSDLPDRIKETQYF
TRBD2 TRBJ2-1 TRBV20-1 NA TGCAGTGCTGACTCCGGGGTAGCGGGAGAGAATGAGCAGTTCTTC CSADSGVAGENEQFF
NA TRBJ2-7 TRBV6-2/TRBV6-3 NA TGTGCCAGCAGTTACGCCGGACTGGGCGAGCAGTACTTC CASSYAGLGEQYF
NA TRBJ2-5 TRBV7-2 few TGTGCCAGCAGCCAGGGGCTAGCGGCCGACCAAGAGACCCAGTACTTC CASSQGLAADQETQYF
NA TRBJ1-5 TRBV6-2/TRBV6-3 NA TGTGCCAGCAGTCAATACCTTAGCAATCAGCCCCAGCATTTT CASSQYLSNQPQHF
NA TRBJ2-7 TRBV29-1 few TGCAGCGTTCCATCCGGGACTTCAACCTACGAGCAGTACTTC CSVPSGTSTYEQYF
TRBD1 TRBJ1-2 TRBV3-1 NA TGTGCCAGCAGCCAACTGCCGGGACAGGGGGCGCGAGGCTACACCTTC CASSQLPGQGARGYTF
NA TRBJ2-7 TRBV5-1 NA TGCGCCAGCAGGGCCGGTGAAAAATACGAGCAGTACTTC CASRAGEKYEQYF
NA TRBJ1-2 TRBV27 many TGTGCCAGCAGCCGGGTAGGGGGGAGCTATGGCTACACCTTC CASSRVGGSYGYTF
TRBD2 TRBJ2-3 TRBV20-1 NA TGCAGTGCAACAACACTAGCGGGAGTTGGCACAGATACGCAGTATTTT CSATTLAGVGTDTQYF
NA TRBJ1-2 TRBV28 many TGTGCCAGCAGCCCATTAACAGGGACCTATGGCTACACCTTC CASSPLTGTYGYTF
TRBD2 TRBJ2-3 TRBV14 few TGTGCCAGCAGCCCTCTAAGCGGGAGGGGGACAGATACGCAGTATTTT CASSPLSGRGTDTQYF
NA TRBJ1-4 TRBV7-9 few TGTGCCAGCAGCTCCCCGGTGGCCGAAAAACTGTTTTTT CASSSPVAEKLFF
NA TRBJ2-1 TRBV5-1 few TGCGCCAGCAGCGTGTCACAGGAAGGATACAATGAGCAGTTCTTC CASSVSQEGYNEQFF
NA TRBJ1-5 TRBV25-1 few TGTGCCAGCAGTGAATTTCCAGGGCTTAGCAATCAGCCCCAGCATTTT CASSEFPGLSNQPQHF
TRBD1 TRBJ1-5 TRBV16 NA TGTGCCAGCAGCCAATCAAGACAGGGGGCACCAAGTCCCCAGCATTTT CASSQSRQGAPSPQHF
NA TRBJ1-3 TRBV10-3 few TGTGCCATCCAATCAGGGAACTCTGGAAACACCATATATTTT CAIQSGNSGNTIYF
NA TRBJ1-1 TRBV6-1 NA TGTGCCAGCCGAAGGGGGAGCCCGAACACTGAAGCTTTCTTT CASRRGSPNTEAFF
TRBD2 TRBJ2-5 TRBV28 NA TGTGCCAGCAGTTCGACTAGCGGGATTTCGGAGACCCAGTACTTC CASSSTSGISETQYF
TRBD2 TRBJ2-6 TRBV19 NA TGTGCCAGTAGTATTGCAGATCCGGGACTAGCCTACTCTGGGGCCAACGTCCTGACTTTC CASSIADPGLAYSGANVLTF
NA TRBJ2-7 TRBV5-1 NA TGCGCCAGCAGCTTAGCGGCGAGCAAGAACGAGCAGTACTTC CASSLAASKNEQYF
NA TRBJ2-5 TRBV4-3 NA TGCGCCAGCAGCCAAGATGGGAGGGGGGAGACCCAGTACTTC CASSQDGRGETQYF
NA TRBJ1-1 TRBV6-5 few TGTGCCAGCAGTTTACGTTCGGGGGGACGGACTGAAGCTTTCTTT CASSLRSGGRTEAFF
TRBD2 TRBJ2-1 TRBV29-1 NA TGCAGCGTTGACCTAGCGGGTTCTAATGAGCAGTTCTTC CSVDLAGSNEQFF
TRBD2 TRBJ2-1 TRBV13 NA TGTGCCAGCAGCCTATTAGCGGGAGGCCGTTTTGATGAGCAGTTCTTC CASSLLAGGRFDEQFF
NA TRBJ2-7 TRBV5-6 few TGTGCCAGCAGCGACTCGGGACGTACCTCCTACGAGCAGTACTTC CASSDSGRTSYEQYF
NA TRBJ2-5 TRBV9 many TGTGCCAGCAGCGAGGGGGTCTCTACCCAAGAGACCCAGTACTTC CASSEGVSTQETQYF
NA TRBJ1-1 TRBV18 many TGTGCCAGCTCACCTTCTAACACTGAAGCTTTCTTT CASSPSNTEAFF
NA TRBJ1-3 TRBV7-8 NA TGTGCCAGCAGCCCTACCTTCTCTGGAAACACCATATATTTT CASSPTFSGNTIYF
TRBD2 TRBJ2-1 TRBV7-3 many TGTGCCAGCAGCCCGACTAGCGGGAGATTGGGTGAGCAGTTCTTC CASSPTSGRLGEQFF
NA TRBJ2-3 TRBV27 NA TGTGCCAGCAGTTTTCGCGGGTCAGATACGCAGTATTTT CASSFRGSDTQYF